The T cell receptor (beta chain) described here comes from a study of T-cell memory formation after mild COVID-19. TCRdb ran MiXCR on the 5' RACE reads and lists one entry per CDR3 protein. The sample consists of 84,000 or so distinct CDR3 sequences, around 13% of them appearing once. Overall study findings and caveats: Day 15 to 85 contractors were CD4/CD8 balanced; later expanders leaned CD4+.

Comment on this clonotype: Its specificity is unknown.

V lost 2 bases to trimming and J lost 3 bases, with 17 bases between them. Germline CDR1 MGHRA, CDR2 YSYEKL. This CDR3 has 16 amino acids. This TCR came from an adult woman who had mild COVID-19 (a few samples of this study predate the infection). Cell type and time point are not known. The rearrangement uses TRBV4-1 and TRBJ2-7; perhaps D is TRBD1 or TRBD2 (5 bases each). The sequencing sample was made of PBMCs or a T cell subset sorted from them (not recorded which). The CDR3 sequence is CASSQNFRDGRYEQYF. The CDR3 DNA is TGCGCCAGCAGCCAAAACTTCCGGGACGGTCGCTACGAGCAGTACTTC.